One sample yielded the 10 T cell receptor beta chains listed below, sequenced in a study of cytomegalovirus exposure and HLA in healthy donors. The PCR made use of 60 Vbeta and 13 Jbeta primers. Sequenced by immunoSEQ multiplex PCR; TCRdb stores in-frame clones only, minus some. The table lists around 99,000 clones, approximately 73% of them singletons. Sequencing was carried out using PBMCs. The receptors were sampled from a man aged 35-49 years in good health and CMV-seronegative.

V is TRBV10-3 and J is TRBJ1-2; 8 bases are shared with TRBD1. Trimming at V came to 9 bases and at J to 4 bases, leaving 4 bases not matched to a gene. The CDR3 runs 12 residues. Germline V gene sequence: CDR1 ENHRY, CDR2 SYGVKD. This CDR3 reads CAITGQGYGYTF. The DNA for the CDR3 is TGTGCCATTACTGGACAGGGCTATGGCTACACCTTC.

The CDR3 loop reads CASSLRGSNEKLFF. The CDR3 DNA is TGTGCCAGCAGCTTAAGGGGGTCCAATGAAAAACTGTTTTTT. The rearrangement links TRBV7-9 to TRBJ1-4, with D maybe TRBD1 (6 bases). The germline gives CDR1 SEHNR, CDR2 FQNEAQ (reference sequence). The CDR3 sequence is 14 residues long. Trimming removed 2 bases from V and 5 bases from J, with 9 bases in between. The variable domain in full, completed from reference TRBV7-9 and TRBJ1-4, reads DTGVSQNPRHKITKRGQNVTFRCDPISEHNRLYWYRQTLGQGPEFLTYFQNEAQLEKSRLLSDRFSAERPKGSFSTLEIQRTEQGDSAMYLCASSLRGSNEKLFFGSGTQLSVL.

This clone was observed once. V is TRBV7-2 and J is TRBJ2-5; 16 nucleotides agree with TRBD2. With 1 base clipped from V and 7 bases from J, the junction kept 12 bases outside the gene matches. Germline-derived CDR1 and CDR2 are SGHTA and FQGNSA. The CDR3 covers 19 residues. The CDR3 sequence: CASSLGAPGLAGGQGTQYF. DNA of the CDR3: TGTGCCAGCAGCTTAGGGGCCCCGGGACTAGCGGGGGGGCAGGGGACCCAGTACTTC.

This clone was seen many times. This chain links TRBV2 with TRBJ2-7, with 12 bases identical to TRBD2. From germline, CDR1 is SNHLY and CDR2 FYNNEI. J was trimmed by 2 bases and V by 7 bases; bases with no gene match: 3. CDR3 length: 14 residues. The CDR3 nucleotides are TGTGCCAGCACCCGACTAGCGGGGGCCTACGAGCAGTACTTC. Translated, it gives CASTRLAGAYEQYF.

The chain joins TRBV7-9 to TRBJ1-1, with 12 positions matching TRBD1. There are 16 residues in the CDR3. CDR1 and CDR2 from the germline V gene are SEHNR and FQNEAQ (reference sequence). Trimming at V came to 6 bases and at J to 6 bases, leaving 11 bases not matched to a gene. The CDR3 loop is CASRPGDRGRSAEAFF. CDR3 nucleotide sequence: TGTGCCAGCAGGCCGGGGGACAGGGGGCGATCGGCTGAAGCTTTCTTT.

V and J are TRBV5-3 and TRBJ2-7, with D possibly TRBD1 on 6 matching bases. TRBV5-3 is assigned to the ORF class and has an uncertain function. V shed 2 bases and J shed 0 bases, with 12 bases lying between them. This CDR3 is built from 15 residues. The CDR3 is CARSFRRDNSYEQYF. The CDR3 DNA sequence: TGTGCCAGAAGCTTTCGCCGGGACAACTCCTACGAGCAGTACTTC.

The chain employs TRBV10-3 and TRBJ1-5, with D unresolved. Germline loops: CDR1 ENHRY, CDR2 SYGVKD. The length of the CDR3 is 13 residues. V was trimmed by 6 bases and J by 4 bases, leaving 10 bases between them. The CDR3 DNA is TGTGCCATCAGCGAGGGCGGAAATCAGCCCCAGCATTTT. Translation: CAISEGGNQPQHF.

Here the CDR3 reads CASRGHLGNEKLFF. The DNA of the CDR3 is TGTGCCAGTAGGGGACACTTGGGTAATGAAAAACTGTTTTTT. The chain is built from TRBV19 and TRBJ1-4, with D perhaps matching TRBD1 (6 bases). The length of the CDR3 is 14 residues. V dropped 6 bases and J dropped 4 bases, with 12 bases sitting between them. Germline V gene sequence: CDR1 LNHDA, CDR2 SQIVND (reference sequence).

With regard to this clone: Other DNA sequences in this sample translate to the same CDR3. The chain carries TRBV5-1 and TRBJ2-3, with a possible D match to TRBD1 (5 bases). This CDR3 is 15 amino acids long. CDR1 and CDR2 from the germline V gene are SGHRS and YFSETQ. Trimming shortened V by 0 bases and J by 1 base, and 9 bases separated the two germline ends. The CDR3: CASSLDGRGTDTQYF. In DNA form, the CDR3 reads TGCGCCAGCAGCTTGGATGGCAGGGGCACAGATACGCAGTATTTT.

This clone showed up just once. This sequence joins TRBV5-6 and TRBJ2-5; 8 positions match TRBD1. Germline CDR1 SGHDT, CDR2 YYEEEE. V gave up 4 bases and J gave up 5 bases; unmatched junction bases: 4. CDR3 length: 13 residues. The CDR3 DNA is TGTGCCAGCAGCCAAGGGACAGGCGAGACCCAGTACTTC. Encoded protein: CASSQGTGETQYF.